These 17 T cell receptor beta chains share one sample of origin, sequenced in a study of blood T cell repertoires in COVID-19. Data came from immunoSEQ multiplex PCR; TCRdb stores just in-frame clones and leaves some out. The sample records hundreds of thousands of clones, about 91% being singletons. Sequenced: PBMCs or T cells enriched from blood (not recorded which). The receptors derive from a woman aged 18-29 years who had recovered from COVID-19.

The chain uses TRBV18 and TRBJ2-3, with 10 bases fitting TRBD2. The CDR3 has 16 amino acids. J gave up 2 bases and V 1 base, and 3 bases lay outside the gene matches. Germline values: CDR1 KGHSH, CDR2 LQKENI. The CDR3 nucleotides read TGTGCCAGCTCACCACAGGGACTAGCGACCACAGATACGCAGTATTTT. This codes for CASSPQGLATTDTQYF.

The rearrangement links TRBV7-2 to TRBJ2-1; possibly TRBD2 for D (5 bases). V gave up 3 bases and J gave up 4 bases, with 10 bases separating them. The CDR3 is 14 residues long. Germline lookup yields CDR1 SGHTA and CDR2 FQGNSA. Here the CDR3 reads CASSFLRDYNEQFF. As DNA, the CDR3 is TGTGCCAGCAGCTTTTTACGGGATTACAATGAGCAGTTCTTC.

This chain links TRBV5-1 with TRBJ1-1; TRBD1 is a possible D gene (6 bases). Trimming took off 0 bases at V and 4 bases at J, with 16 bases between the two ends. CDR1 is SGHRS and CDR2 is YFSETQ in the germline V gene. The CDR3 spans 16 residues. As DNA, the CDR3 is TGCGCCAGCAGCTTGGGGGACGACAGGCTCTCCACTGAAGCTTTCTTT. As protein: CASSLGDDRLSTEAFF.

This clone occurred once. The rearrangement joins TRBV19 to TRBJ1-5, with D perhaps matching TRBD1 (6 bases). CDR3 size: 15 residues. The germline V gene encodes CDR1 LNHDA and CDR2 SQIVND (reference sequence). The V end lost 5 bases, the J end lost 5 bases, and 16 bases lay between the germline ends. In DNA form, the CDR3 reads TGTGCCAGTAGTGGGGGGGGCGTCGGTCATCAGCCCCAGCATTTT. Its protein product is CASSGGGVGHQPQHF.

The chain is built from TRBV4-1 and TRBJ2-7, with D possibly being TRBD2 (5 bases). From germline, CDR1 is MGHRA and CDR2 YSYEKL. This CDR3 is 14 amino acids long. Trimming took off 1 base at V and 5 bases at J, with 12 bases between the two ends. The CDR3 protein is CASSQGVPGDEQYF. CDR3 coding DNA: TGCGCCAGCAGCCAAGGAGTTCCCGGGGACGAGCAGTACTTC.

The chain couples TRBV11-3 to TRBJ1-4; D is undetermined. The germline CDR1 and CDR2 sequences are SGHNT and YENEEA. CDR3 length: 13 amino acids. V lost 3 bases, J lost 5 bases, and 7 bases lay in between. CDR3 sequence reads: CASSFRPNEKLFF. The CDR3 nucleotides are TGTGCCAGCAGCTTCAGGCCAAATGAAAAACTGTTTTTT.

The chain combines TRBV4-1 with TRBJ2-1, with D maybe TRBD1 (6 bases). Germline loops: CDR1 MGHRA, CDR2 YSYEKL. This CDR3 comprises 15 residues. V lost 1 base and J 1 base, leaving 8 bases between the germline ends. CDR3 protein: CASSQARGSYNEQFF. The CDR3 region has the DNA TGCGCCAGCAGCCAAGCCAGGGGTTCCTACAATGAGCAGTTCTTC.

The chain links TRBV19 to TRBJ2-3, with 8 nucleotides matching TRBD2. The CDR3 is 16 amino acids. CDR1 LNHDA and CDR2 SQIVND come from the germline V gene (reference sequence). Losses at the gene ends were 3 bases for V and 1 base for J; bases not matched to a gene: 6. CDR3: CASSMSAAGGTDTQYF. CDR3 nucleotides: TGTGCCAGTAGTATGTCTGCAGCGGGGGGCACAGATACGCAGTATTTT.

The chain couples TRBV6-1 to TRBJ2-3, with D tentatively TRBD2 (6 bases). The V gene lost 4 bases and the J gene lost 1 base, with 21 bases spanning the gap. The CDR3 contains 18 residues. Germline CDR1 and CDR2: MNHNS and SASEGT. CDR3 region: CASSASPWGGSGTDTQYF. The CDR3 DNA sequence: TGTGCCAGCAGTGCATCCCCATGGGGAGGTAGTGGCACAGATACGCAGTATTTT.

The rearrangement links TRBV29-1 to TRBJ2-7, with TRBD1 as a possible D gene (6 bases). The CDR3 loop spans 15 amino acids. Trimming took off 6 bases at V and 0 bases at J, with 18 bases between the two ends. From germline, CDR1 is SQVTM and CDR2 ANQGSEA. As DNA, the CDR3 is TGCAGCGTCGCTAAAAGGAGCAGGGGCTCCTACGAGCAGTACTTC. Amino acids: CSVAKRSRGSYEQYF.

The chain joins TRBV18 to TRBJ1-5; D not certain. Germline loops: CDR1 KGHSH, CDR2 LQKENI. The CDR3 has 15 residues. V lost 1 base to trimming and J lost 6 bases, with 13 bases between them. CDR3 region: CASSPLADNSQPQHF. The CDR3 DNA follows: TGTGCCAGCTCACCACTGGCAGACAACTCTCAGCCCCAGCATTTT.

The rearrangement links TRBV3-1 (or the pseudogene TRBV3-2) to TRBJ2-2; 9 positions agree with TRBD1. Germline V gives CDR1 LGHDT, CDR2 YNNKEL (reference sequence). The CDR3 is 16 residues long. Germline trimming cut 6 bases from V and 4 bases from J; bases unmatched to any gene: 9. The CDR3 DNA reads TGTGCCAGCAGGCGAGGAGGGACAGGGATCACCGGGGAGCTGTTTTTT. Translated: CASRRGGTGITGELFF.

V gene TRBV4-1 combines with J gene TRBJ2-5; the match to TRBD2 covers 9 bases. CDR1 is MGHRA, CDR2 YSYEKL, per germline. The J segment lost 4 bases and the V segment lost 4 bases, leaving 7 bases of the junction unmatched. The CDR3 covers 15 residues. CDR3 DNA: TGCGCCAGCAGCCGAGCGGGGGGTGATATAGAGACCCAGTACTTC. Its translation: CASSRAGGDIETQYF.

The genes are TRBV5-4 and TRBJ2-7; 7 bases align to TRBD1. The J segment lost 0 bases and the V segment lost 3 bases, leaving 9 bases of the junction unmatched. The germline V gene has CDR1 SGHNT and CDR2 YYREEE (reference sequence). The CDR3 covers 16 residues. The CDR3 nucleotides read TGTGCCAGCAGCTCAGGGACAGCCCGCAGCTCCTACGAGCAGTACTTC. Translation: CASSSGTARSSYEQYF.

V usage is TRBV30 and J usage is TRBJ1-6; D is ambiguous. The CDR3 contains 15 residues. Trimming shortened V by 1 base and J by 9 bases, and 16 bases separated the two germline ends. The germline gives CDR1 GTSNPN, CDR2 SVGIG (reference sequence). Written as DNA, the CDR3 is TGTGCCTGGAGTGATCAAACCCCAGAGCGTTCACCCCTCCACTTT. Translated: CAWSDQTPERSPLHF.

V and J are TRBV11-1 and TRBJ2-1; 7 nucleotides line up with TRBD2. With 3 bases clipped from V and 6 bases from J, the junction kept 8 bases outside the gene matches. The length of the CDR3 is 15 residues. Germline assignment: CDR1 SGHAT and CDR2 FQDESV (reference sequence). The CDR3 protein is CASSLAGEGSNEQFF. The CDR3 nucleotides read TGTGCCAGCAGCTTGGCGGGAGAAGGATCCAATGAGCAGTTCTTC.

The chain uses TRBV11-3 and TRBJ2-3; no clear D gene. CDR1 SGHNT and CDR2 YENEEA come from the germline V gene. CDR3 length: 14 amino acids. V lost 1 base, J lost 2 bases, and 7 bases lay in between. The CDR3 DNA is TGTGCCAGCAGCTTAGGAGCCACCACAGATACGCAGTATTTT. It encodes CASSLGATTDTQYF.